This is a list of T cell receptor beta chains from one sample in a study of human T cells and chemical hapten exposure. TCRdb itself ran the RACE reads through MiXCR, one entry per CDR3 protein. The sample lists 120,000 or so distinct CDR3 sequences, roughly 13% occurring once. The sequenced sample was whole blood, obtained in connection with sensitization to the hapten diphenylcyclopropenone (DPC). The receptors come from a woman aged 18 to 35 with alopecia areata. Some clones in this sample may be carry-over from other donors' samples. Both conserved end residues are part of each CDR3. The order of the fields is CDR3 DNA, CDR3 protein, D gene, J gene, clone size, CDR3 length, V gene. The D gene is left open where the match is weak. Only part of the rows carry a size: once, few, many, or a class if the clone is expanded.

cdr3_nt: TGTGCCAGCAGTACTAACAGGGGGCACACTGAAGCTTTCTTT
cdr3_aa: CASSTNRGHTEAFF
d_call: TRBD1
j_call: TRBJ1-1
clone_size: once
cdr3_length: 14
v_call: TRBV28

cdr3_nt: TGTGCCAGCAGTACGGATCCCGGGACAGGCTTAGAGACCCAGTACTTC
cdr3_aa: CASSTDPGTGLETQYF
d_call: TRBD1
j_call: TRBJ2-5
clone_size: few
cdr3_length: 16
v_call: TRBV6-2/TRBV6-3

cdr3_nt: TGTGCCAGCAGTTTGGTCGATTGGGGGGAGAGTCAGCCCCAGCATTTT
cdr3_aa: CASSLVDWGESQPQHF
d_call: NA
j_call: TRBJ1-5
clone_size: NA
cdr3_length: 16
v_call: TRBV12-3/TRBV12-4

cdr3_nt: TGCAGCGTATCGATCGCCGACTACGAGCAGTACTTC
cdr3_aa: CSVSIADYEQYF
d_call: NA
j_call: TRBJ2-7
clone_size: NA
cdr3_length: 12
v_call: TRBV29-1

cdr3_nt: TGTGCCTGGAGTCTCGGGCAGGGAAGTCCCTACGAGCAGTACTTC
cdr3_aa: CAWSLGQGSPYEQYF
d_call: NA
j_call: TRBJ2-7
clone_size: many
cdr3_length: 15
v_call: TRBV30

cdr3_nt: TGTGCCAGCAGCCAGGGACGGATGAACTACGAGCAGTACTTC
cdr3_aa: CASSQGRMNYEQYF
d_call: NA
j_call: TRBJ2-7
clone_size: NA
cdr3_length: 14
v_call: TRBV11-2

cdr3_nt: TGTGCCAGCAGCGTGGGTAGCACAGATACGCAGTATTTT
cdr3_aa: CASSVGSTDTQYF
d_call: NA
j_call: TRBJ2-3
clone_size: few
cdr3_length: 13
v_call: TRBV9

cdr3_nt: TGTGCCAGCAGTTACGGGACAGAACTTTATGGCTACACCTTC
cdr3_aa: CASSYGTELYGYTF
d_call: TRBD1
j_call: TRBJ1-2
clone_size: many
cdr3_length: 14
v_call: TRBV12-3/TRBV12-4

cdr3_nt: TGTGCCAGCAGCACCCCCCGGGGGCCGAACACCGGGGAGCTGTTTTTT
cdr3_aa: CASSTPRGPNTGELFF
d_call: NA
j_call: TRBJ2-2
clone_size: NA
cdr3_length: 16
v_call: TRBV6-6

cdr3_nt: TGTGCCAGCTCCCCCCGGACCCAAGAGACCCAGTACTTC
cdr3_aa: CASSPRTQETQYF
d_call: NA
j_call: TRBJ2-5
clone_size: NA
cdr3_length: 13
v_call: TRBV18

cdr3_nt: TGTGCCAGCTCAACGCAGGGGGGGTACGAGCAGTACTTC
cdr3_aa: CASSTQGGYEQYF
d_call: NA
j_call: TRBJ2-7
clone_size: few
cdr3_length: 13
v_call: TRBV18

cdr3_nt: TGTGCCAGCAGTGAAGGGGGGGTGAGGGCAGAGACCCAGTACTTC
cdr3_aa: CASSEGGVRAETQYF
d_call: NA
j_call: TRBJ2-5
clone_size: few
cdr3_length: 15
v_call: TRBV6-1

cdr3_nt: TGCAGTGCTAGTATAGGGATTAATGAAAAACTGTTTTTT
cdr3_aa: CSASIGINEKLFF
d_call: NA
j_call: TRBJ1-4
clone_size: few
cdr3_length: 13
v_call: TRBV20-1

cdr3_nt: TGCAGACCCGGGGCAGCGGATCATAACTATGGCTACACCTTC
cdr3_aa: CRPGAADHNYGYTF
d_call: NA
j_call: TRBJ1-2
clone_size: NA
cdr3_length: 14
v_call: TRBV20-1

cdr3_nt: TGCAGTGCCGGGGACGGGATAGGAGATACGCAGTATTTT
cdr3_aa: CSAGDGIGDTQYF
d_call: NA
j_call: TRBJ2-3
clone_size: NA
cdr3_length: 13
v_call: TRBV20-1

cdr3_nt: TGCAGCGTTGACAACCTGGAGGGACAGGGGGCTGGAGAGACCCAGTACTTC
cdr3_aa: CSVDNLEGQGAGETQYF
d_call: TRBD1
j_call: TRBJ2-5
clone_size: many
cdr3_length: 17
v_call: TRBV29-1